This record looks at one T cell receptor beta chain sequence and its context. The antigen remains undetermined. This entry belongs to a study of CD8 T cells in Susac syndrome. Study-wide results and caveats: Acknowledgment was made by the study that its TCR sequencing and HLA analysis involved a relatively small number of individuals.

The ends were cut back, 2 bases at V and 5 bases at J, with 15 bases in the middle. CDR3 length: 14 amino acids. CDR1 is SQVTM, CDR2 ANQGSEA, per germline. Reverse transcription of 0.5 to 1 ug RNA was performed with random hexamers. By means of immunoSEQ multiplex PCR, TCR beta CDR3 spanning 54 Vbeta and 13 Jbeta underwent amplification. MiXCR, applied by TCRdb to the immunoSEQ multiplex PCR reads, yields one record per CDR3 protein. The sample records some 120,000 distinct CDR3 sequences, more than 90% being singletons. The chain recombines TRBV29-1 with TRBJ2-5; maybe TRBD1 (6 bases). The receptor comes from a human donor with Susac syndrome. Sequences were obtained from CD8+ T cells from PBMCs. The CDR3 bases are TGCAGCGTTGAATGGGGGCCCTACACGGAGACCCAGTACTTC. Its protein is CSVEWGPYTETQYF.